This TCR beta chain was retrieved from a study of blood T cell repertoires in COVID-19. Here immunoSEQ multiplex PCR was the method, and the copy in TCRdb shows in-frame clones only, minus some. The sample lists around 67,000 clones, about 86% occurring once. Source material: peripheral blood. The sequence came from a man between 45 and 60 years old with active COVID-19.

CDR3 bases: TGTGCCAGCAGCTTAGCTGGAGCGACAGGTCCTACCGGGGAGCTGTTTTTT. This translates into CASSLAGATGPTGELFF. V is TRBV7-9 and J is TRBJ2-2, with D perhaps TRBD1 (6 bases). CDR1 and CDR2 from the germline V gene are SEHNR and FQNEAQ (reference sequence). This CDR3 spans 17 amino acids. Trimming took 0 bases from V and 5 from J, leaving 16 bases between them.